This T cell receptor (beta chain) was profiled in a study of CD8+ T cells in alopecia areata. Germline values: CDR1 SGHRS, CDR2 YFSETQ. CDR3 length: 13 amino acids. The V and J ends lost 0 bases and 5 bases respectively, with 8 bases between them. Following extraction, RNA underwent reverse transcription to cDNA, which served as the sequencing template. Sequencing used immunoSEQ multiplex PCR; TCRdb keeps in-frame clones, though not all of them. The top ten clones hold roughly 24% of a sample with approximately 57,000 clones, 95% to 97% of them seen once. The sequencing here drew on CD8+ T cells sorted from blood, taken at week 0. The clonotype comes from a human donor with alopecia areata. The chain combines TRBV5-1 with TRBJ2-5, with D tentatively TRBD2 (5 bases). The chain's CDR3 is CASSLAEGETQYF. CDR3 in DNA: TGCGCCAGCAGCTTGGCCGAGGGCGAGACCCAGTACTTC.